The 25 T cell receptor beta chains reported below all come from one sample, sequenced in a study of T cells in Graves' hyperthyroidism and ophthalmopathy. Amplified regions were TCR beta CDR3 sequences from RNA transcripts. The HTBI primer set drove a first-round RT-PCR of the TCR CDR3. From the multiplex PCR reads, TCRdb called clonotypes with MiXCR, one entry per CDR3 protein. The table lists 550,000 to 600,000 distinct CDR3 sequences, about 45% of them singletons. Source material: peripheral blood or thyroid tissue (not recorded which). These receptors were taken from an adult woman with Graves' disease, either hyperthyroidism or ophthalmopathy (not recorded which).

This clonotype was counted ten times or more. The chain couples TRBV15 to TRBJ1-5; the D is unclear. The CDR3 is 13 residues long. The germline V gene has CDR1 LNHNV and CDR2 YYDKDF (reference sequence). Trimming took off 1 base at V and 2 bases at J, with 3 bases between the two ends. This CDR3 is CATSRGGNQPQHF. Here the CDR3 DNA reads TGTGCCACCAGCAGAGGTGGCAATCAGCCCCAGCATTTT. The full variable domain, its missing parts supplied by reference TRBV15 and TRBJ1-5, is DAMVIQNPRYQVTQFGKPVTLSCSQTLNHNVMYWYQQKSSQAPKLLFHYYDKDFNNEADTPDNFQSRRPNTSFCFLDIRSPGLGDTAMYLCATSRGGNQPQHFGDGTRLSIL.

This clonotype has only one observation. V usage is TRBV15 and J usage is TRBJ1-6; the D is unclear. Between the trimmed V and J ends, which lost 4 bases and 2 bases, there was a span of 0 bases. The germline V gene encodes CDR1 LNHNV and CDR2 YYDKDF (reference sequence). CDR3 length equals 12 residues. As DNA, the CDR3 is TGTGCCACCAGCACCTATAATTCACCCCTCCACTTT. It translates to CATSTYNSPLHF.

Ten or more counts support this clonotype. J is TRBJ1-2 and V is TRBV5-6, with D possibly being TRBD1 (5 bases). The germline V gene encodes CDR1 SGHDT and CDR2 YYEEEE. The CDR3 has 14 amino acids. With 1 base removed from V and 1 base from J, the gap between germline ends came to 8 bases. The CDR3 coding sequence is TGTGCCAGCAGCTTGTTGGGGGATAACTATGGCTACACCTTC. It encodes CASSLLGDNYGYTF.

This clonotype was detected only once. The rearrangement links TRBV25-1 to TRBJ2-2, with TRBD1 matching over 8 bases. The germline CDR1 and CDR2 sequences are MGHDK and SYGVNS. The CDR3 has 15 amino acids. V was pared by 5 bases and J by 7 bases, with 9 bases of the junction left unmatched. CDR3 sequence: CASSPADRDGGELFF. The DNA of the CDR3 is TGTGCCAGCAGTCCGGCGGACAGGGACGGCGGGGAGCTGTTTTTT. Variable domain in full (rest from reference TRBV25-1 and TRBJ2-2): EADIYQTPRYLVIGTGKKITLECSQTMGHDKMYWYQQDPGMELHLIHYSYGVNSTEKGDLSSESTVSRIRTEHFPLTLESARPSHTSQYLCASSPADRDGGELFFGEGSRLTVL.

J is TRBJ1-1 and V is TRBV30; D uncertain. Trimming took off 0 bases at V and 1 base at J, with 18 bases between the two ends. The germline gives CDR1 GTSNPN, CDR2 SVGIG (reference sequence). The CDR3 totals 17 residues. Written as DNA, the CDR3 is TGTGCCTGGAGTGTAATTTCCACATTGGGGTGGAACACTGAAGCTTTCTTT. Translated: CAWSVISTLGWNTEAFF.

This clonotype has a count of ten or more. The chain carries TRBV20-1 and TRBJ1-3, with a weak D call TRBD1 (5 bases). Germline CDR1 reads DFQATT; CDR2 reads SNEGSKA (reference sequence). The V end was cut by 4 bases, the J end by 2 bases, with 9 bases between. The CDR3 covers 13 residues. The CDR3: CSANRGTGNTIYF. The CDR3 DNA follows: TGCAGTGCTAATCGGGGGACTGGAAACACCATATATTTT.

This clonotype came up many times. V gene TRBV5-6 combines with J gene TRBJ1-2, with D tentatively TRBD1 (5 bases). V was clipped by 4 bases and J by 7 bases, with 14 bases between them. CDR3 length equals 13 residues. Germline values: CDR1 SGHDT, CDR2 YYEEEE. The CDR3 sequence: CASSLGGSRGYTF. The CDR3 nucleotides are TGTGCCAGCAGCCTTGGGGGGTCGCGTGGCTACACCTTC.

This chain connects TRBV7-8 to TRBJ1-6; no firm D call. V lost 9 bases to trimming and J lost 0 bases, with 12 bases between them. Germline CDR1 SGHVS, CDR2 FQNEAQ. This CDR3 has 15 amino acids. The CDR3 sequence: CASSLGYSYNSPLHF. CDR3 nucleotide sequence: TGTGCCAGTAGTCTGGGCTACTCCTATAATTCACCCCTCCACTTT.

This chain links TRBV15 with TRBJ2-7; D is possibly TRBD2 (6 bases). CDR1 is LNHNV, CDR2 YYDKDF, per germline (reference sequence). Trimming stripped 3 bases from V and 4 bases from J, with 16 bases between. The CDR3 is made up of 15 amino acids. CDR3 amino acids: CATSRQRTGEYEQYF. The CDR3 DNA reads as TGTGCCACCAGCAGGCAACGTACGGGGGAGTACGAGCAGTACTTC.

The chain joins TRBV12-3 or TRBV12-4 to TRBJ1-2; D is perhaps TRBD1 (6 bases). The CDR3 totals 16 residues. Trimming pared 2 bases from V and 4 bases from J, leaving 17 bases between. CDR3 in DNA: TGTGCCAGCAGTTTACAACAGGGACAAGGATCCTATGGCTACACCTTC. Translating it yields CASSLQQGQGSYGYTF.

In its sample, this clonotype was seen many times. This chain connects TRBV20-1 to TRBJ2-6; the D is unclear. This CDR3 has 14 residues. CDR1 and CDR2 (germline): DFQATT, SNEGSKA (reference sequence). Trimming took 0 bases from V and 1 from J, leaving 4 bases between them. The CDR3, as DNA: TGCAGTGCTAGAGATTCATCTGGGGCCAACGTCCTGACTTTC. Translated, it gives CSARDSSGANVLTF.

This clonotype was recorded once. V usage is TRBV7-2 and J usage is TRBJ2-2; 13 bases align to TRBD2. V lost 5 bases, J lost 1 base, and 10 bases stayed unmatched. Germline CDR1 reads SGHTA; CDR2 reads FQGNSA. There are 19 residues in the CDR3. DNA of the CDR3: TGTGCCAGCAGCGTGGGACTAGCGGGAAATCCCCTGAACACCGGGGAGCTGTTTTTT. Protein product: CASSVGLAGNPLNTGELFF.

This chain joins TRBV20-1 and TRBJ2-2, with a weak D call TRBD1 (5 bases). Germline V gene sequence: CDR1 DFQATT, CDR2 SNEGSKA (reference sequence). V shed 3 bases and J shed 6 bases, with 11 bases lying between them. CDR3 length: 13 amino acids. The DNA of the CDR3 is TGCAGTGCTAGTCCCAGGGTGGCCGGGGAGCTGTTTTTT. Translated, it gives CSASPRVAGELFF.

Details on this clonotype: It is unclear where the CDR3 begins or ends on the DNA, so no DNA is shown, and the CDR3 is as TCRdb lists it. V usage is TRBV25-1 and J usage is TRBJ1-2. The CDR3 extends over 18 residues, inclusive of both ends. Per the germline V gene, CDR1 is MGHDK and CDR2 is SYGVNS. CDR3 in amino acids: CACSASFFLRPRYYGYTF.

This clonotype appeared a few times. The V and J genes are TRBV29-1 and TRBJ2-1; 8 bases line up with TRBD1. CDR1 is SQVTM and CDR2 is ANQGSEA in the germline V gene. V lost 7 bases, J lost 9 bases, and 5 bases stayed unmatched. The CDR3 covers 11 residues. The CDR3 region has the DNA TGCAGCGCGGGACAGGAGTCTGAGCAGTTCTTC. Translating it yields CSAGQESEQFF.

This clonotype was detected many times. This chain joins TRBV29-1 and TRBJ2-7; the D gene is possibly TRBD1 (5 bases). The CDR3 is 13 amino acids. V was shortened by 2 bases and J by 2 bases, with 10 bases between the two germline ends. In germline, CDR1 is SQVTM, CDR2 ANQGSEA. CDR3 nucleotides: TGCAGCGTTGAACTCCCAGGGACCTACGAGCAGTACTTC. Protein: CSVELPGTYEQYF.

V is TRBV2 and J is TRBJ1-2; tentative D call: TRBD1 (5 bases). Germline-derived CDR1 and CDR2 are SNHLY and FYNNEI. The CDR3 loop spans 10 amino acids. Trimming shortened V by 11 bases and J by 8 bases, and 12 bases separated the two germline ends. This chain's CDR3 is CASTGDGYTF. CDR3 nucleotide sequence: TGTGCCTCAACGGGGGACGGCTACACCTTC.

This clonotype was counted many times. The chain is built from TRBV5-1 and TRBJ2-7; TRBD1 might be the D (6 bases). The CDR3 runs 15 residues. Trimming removed 2 bases at V and 3 bases at J, with 15 bases between. From germline, CDR1 is SGHRS and CDR2 YFSETQ. CDR3 sequence reads: CASSFLPGQNYEQYF. The CDR3 DNA is TGCGCCAGCAGCTTCCTCCCCGGACAGAACTACGAGCAGTACTTC.

This clonotype was observed at least ten times. The rearrangement uses TRBV10-3 and TRBJ1-4; weak D call: TRBD1 (5 bases). The CDR3 consists of 13 residues. Trimming took 8 bases from V and 3 from J, leaving 10 bases between them. Looked up from germline, CDR1 is ENHRY and CDR2 is SYGVKD. CDR3 amino acids: CAIGWGPNEKLFF. CDR3 DNA sequence: TGTGCCATCGGTTGGGGCCCTAATGAAAAACTGTTTTTT.

This clonotype was counted at least ten times. The genes are TRBV19 and TRBJ2-5; D is perhaps TRBD2 (6 bases). This CDR3 contains 14 residues. The germline V gene has CDR1 LNHDA and CDR2 SQIVND (reference sequence). Between the trimmed V and J ends, which lost 7 bases and 3 bases, there was a span of 15 bases. In DNA, the CDR3 is TGTGCCAGTAAGGGGATGGGGGGAAAAGAGACCCAGTACTTC. This codes for CASKGMGGKETQYF.

The J gene is TRBJ1-4, the V gene TRBV2; 8 bases are shared with TRBD1. Germline loops: CDR1 SNHLY, CDR2 FYNNEI. V was pared by 5 bases and J by 8 bases, with 10 bases of the junction left unmatched. CDR3 length: 15 residues. CDR3 DNA sequence: TGTGCCAGCAGTACCGACCGGACAGGGAGGGAAAAACTGTTTTTT. Its translation is CASSTDRTGREKLFF.

In its sample, this clonotype was seen many times. The rearrangement links TRBV7-9 to TRBJ2-7, with TRBD2 matching over 7 bases. This CDR3 comprises 15 residues. V gave up 8 bases and J gave up 5 bases; unmatched junction bases: 15. Germline CDR1 is SEHNR and CDR2 is FQNEAQ (reference sequence). The CDR3 nucleotides read TGTGCCAGCTCCTTTGCGGGGGAGACTTATGACGAGCAGTACTTC. This translates into CASSFAGETYDEQYF.

The V and J genes are TRBV29-1 and TRBJ1-1, with D maybe TRBD1 (6 bases). The CDR3 covers 13 residues. The germline V gene encodes CDR1 SQVTM and CDR2 ANQGSEA. The V and J ends lost 7 bases and 8 bases respectively, with 20 bases between them. The CDR3 region is CSAEATQGGEAFF. For the CDR3, the DNA is TGCAGCGCCGAAGCAACCCAAGGGGGAGAAGCTTTCTTT.

This clonotype has at least ten counts. The chain joins TRBV28 to TRBJ1-5; no reliable D call. V lost 10 bases to trimming and J lost 2 bases, with 12 bases between them. The CDR3 has 13 residues. Germline V lookup: CDR1 MDHEN, CDR2 SYDVKM. The CDR3 spells CATDLTGNQPQHF. The CDR3 DNA sequence: TGTGCCACCGACCTCACAGGCAATCAGCCCCAGCATTTT.

This clonotype has ten or more counts. This chain connects TRBV5-1 to TRBJ2-7, with D perhaps TRBD1 (5 bases). V was trimmed by 3 bases and J by 6 bases, leaving 16 bases between them. CDR1 SGHRS and CDR2 YFSETQ come from the germline V gene. The CDR3 consists of 14 residues. The CDR3 DNA is TGCGCCAGCAGCTCCTCCGAAGGGGTCCCCGAGCAGTACTTC. Encoded protein: CASSSSEGVPEQYF.